This TCR beta chain appears in the sequencing data of a study of cytomegalovirus exposure and HLA in healthy donors. Looking at the study overall: There were 350 to 450 genotyped donors. Of these, 81% fell in the genetic ancestry cluster associated with self-reported Caucasian donors. Notes on the study in general: Most TCR sequences were rare, but some public TCRs occurred in many donors. Association with HLA alleles at 0.05 false discovery rate was found for about 17,000 TCR beta sequences in a later analysis. Because they were indistinguishable, some V segments, including TRBV6-2 and TRBV6-3, were excluded.

V dropped 6 bases and J dropped 7; count of bases not matched to a gene: 7. The germline gives CDR1 SQVTM, CDR2 ANQGSEA. CDR3 size: 13 residues. PCR used 60 Vbeta primers and 13 Jbeta primers. Using immunoSEQ multiplex PCR, the repertoire was profiled, and TCRdb retains in-frame clones only, with some absent. The table has approximately 140,000 clones, 80% seen once. A word on this clone: Its antigen remains unknown.

The rearrangement joins TRBV29-1 to TRBJ2-1, with 9 bases matching TRBD2. Input material: PBMCs. The sequence derives from a man between 40 and 49 years old in good health and CMV-seropositive. The CDR3 coding sequence is TGCAGCGTGGGACTAGCACTAATTAATGAGCAGTTCTTC. Translation gives CSVGLALINEQFF.